The rows below give T cell receptor beta chains drawn from one sample of a study of T cells in Graves' hyperthyroidism and ophthalmopathy. TCRdb reprocessed the multiplex PCR reads via MiXCR and lists one record per CDR3 protein. The sample holds 250,000 to 350,000 distinct CDR3 sequences; 16% are singletons and the top ten take around a third. Sequencing used blood. The source of these receptors is a young man with Graves' hyperthyroidism. Each CDR3 is given with its conserved first and last residue. The D gene is left open where the match is weak. A row's size may be missing; if present it is once, few, many or a size class.

V gene	D gene	J gene	clone size	CDR3 protein	CDR3 DNA
TRBV3-1	NA	TRBJ2-3	many	CASSGSRVSTDTQYF	TGTGCCAGCAGCGGGTCTCGGGTTAGCACAGATACGCAGTATTTT
TRBV29-1	NA	TRBJ2-7	NA	CSVEVWGYEQYF	TGCAGCGTTGAGGTGTGGGGATACGAGCAGTACTTC
TRBV7-9	NA	TRBJ2-5	many	CASSLPRDRSLETQYF	TGTGCCAGCAGCTTACCCCGCGACAGAAGCCTAGAGACCCAGTACTTC
TRBV28	NA	TRBJ1-4	few	CACSTDSNEKLFF	TGTGCCTGCAGTACGGACAGCAATGAAAAACTGTTTTTT
TRBV9	NA	TRBJ2-3	few	CASSVGPSGSTDTQYF	TGTGCCAGCAGCGTAGGTCCCAGCGGGAGCACAGATACGCAGTATTTT
TRBV7-6	NA	TRBJ1-1	once	CASSLLEGMNTEAFF	TGTGCCAGCAGCTTATTGGAGGGTATGAACACTGAAGCTTTCTTT
TRBV29-1	TRBD2	TRBJ2-5	NA	CSVEKDASGVQETQYF	TGCAGCGTAGAAAAGGATGCTAGCGGGGTTCAAGAGACCCAGTACTTC
TRBV28	NA	TRBJ1-2	many	CASSSGRAGYTF	TGTGCCAGCAGTTCAGGACGGGCGGGCTACACCTTC
TRBV29-1	TRBD1	TRBJ2-5	many	CSVGVVGQQETQYF	TGCAGCGTTGGTGTCGTGGGACAGCAAGAGACCCAGTACTTC
TRBV19	TRBD1	TRBJ2-1	few	CASSIGTVYNEQFF	TGTGCCAGTAGTATCGGGACAGTCTACAATGAGCAGTTCTTC
TRBV3-1	NA	TRBJ1-2	NA	CASSQDYGGGYGYTF	TGTGCCAGCAGCCAAGACTATGGGGGCGGCTATGGCTACACCTTC
TRBV14	TRBD2	TRBJ2-1	few	CASSQGGLADYNEQFF	TGTGCCAGCAGCCAAGGAGGGCTAGCGGACTACAATGAGCAGTTCTTC
TRBV5-1	NA	TRBJ2-7	many	CASARRAESYEQYF	TGCGCCAGCGCAAGGAGGGCAGAGAGCTACGAGCAGTACTTC
TRBV7-2	NA	TRBJ2-1	NA	CASSPWAGVYNQQFF	TGTGCCAGCAGCCCCTGGGCAGGGGTATACAATCAGCAGTTCTTC
TRBV11-2	NA	TRBJ2-1	many	CASSLRLLATLVNEQFF	TGTGCCAGCAGCCTACGATTACTAGCAACCCTAGTTAATGAGCAGTTCTTC
TRBV28	TRBD2	TRBJ2-3	many	CASSPISGLGFWEDTQYF	TGTGCCAGCAGTCCCATATCGGGACTAGGATTTTGGGAAGATACGCAGTATTTT
TRBV9	NA	TRBJ2-7	many	CASSLRTGYEQYF	TGTGCCAGCAGCTTAAGGACTGGCTACGAGCAGTACTTC
TRBV2	TRBD1	TRBJ2-3	many	CASRPPGQGTDTQYF	TGTGCCAGCAGGCCCCCGGGACAGGGCACAGATACGCAGTATTTT
TRBV18	NA	TRBJ2-4	many	CASSSTANIQYF	TGTGCCAGCTCATCGACAGCAAACATTCAGTACTTC
TRBV12-3/TRBV12-4	NA	TRBJ2-3	many	CASSLDPGPTTDTQYF	TGTGCCAGCAGTTTAGATCCGGGACCAACCACAGATACGCAGTATTTT
TRBV29-1	NA	TRBJ1-4	many	CSVEDRQGEKLFF	TGCAGCGTTGAAGATCGGCAGGGAGAAAAACTGTTTTTT
TRBV5-1	NA	TRBJ1-5	few	CASSLAGENQPQHF	TGCGCCAGCAGCTTGGCGGGGGAAAATCAGCCCCAGCATTTT
TRBV9	NA	TRBJ1-2	once	CASSATMMGYTF	TGTGCCAGCAGCGCCACAATGATGGGCTACACCTTC
TRBV12-5	NA	TRBJ1-1	many	CASGYRETEAFF	TGTGCTAGTGGTTACAGGGAAACTGAAGCTTTCTTT
TRBV29-1	NA	TRBJ1-2	NA	CSVPVGYYGYTF	TGCAGCGTCCCCGTGGGGTACTATGGCTACACCTTC
TRBV20-1	NA	TRBJ1-1	many	CSARMAPGEGDTEAFF	TGCAGTGCTAGAATGGCCCCGGGTGAGGGGGACACTGAAGCTTTCTTT
TRBV20-1	TRBD2	TRBJ2-1	NA	CSAPWTRTNEQFF	TGCAGTGCTCCTTGGACTAGAACCAATGAGCAGTTCTTC
TRBV29-1	NA	TRBJ2-1	NA	CSADGGRGEQFF	TGCAGCGCCGACGGGGGTAGGGGTGAGCAGTTCTTC
TRBV28	NA	TRBJ2-7	many	CASSSPGNPYEQYF	TGTGCCAGCAGTTCACCTGGCAACCCCTACGAGCAGTACTTC
TRBV25-1	TRBD2	TRBJ2-7	NA	CASSESGTSSLEQYF	TGTGCCAGCAGTGAATCCGGGACTAGCAGCCTCGAGCAGTACTTC
TRBV27	TRBD2	TRBJ2-5	NA	CASSSGTSGGETQYF	TGTGCCAGCAGTTCGGGGACGTCGGGGGGAGAGACCCAGTACTTC
TRBV24-1	NA	TRBJ1-1	many	CATKRDPWTEAFF	TGTGCCACCAAGAGGGATCCATGGACTGAAGCTTTCTTT
TRBV12-3/TRBV12-4	TRBD2	TRBJ2-2	few	CASSPGLAGAGELFF	TGTGCCAGCAGTCCCGGACTAGCGGGAGCCGGGGAGCTGTTTTTT
TRBV5-1	TRBD1	TRBJ1-2	few	CASSRDSYGYTF	TGCGCCAGCAGCCGGGACAGTTATGGCTACACCTTC
TRBV28	TRBD2	TRBJ2-7	NA	CASSSSGRAGYEQYF	TGTGCCAGCAGCTCTAGCGGGAGGGCCGGATACGAGCAGTACTTC
TRBV3-1	NA	TRBJ2-7	many	CASSQVTAPYEQYF	TGTGCCAGCAGCCAAGTAACAGCCCCCTACGAGCAGTACTTC
TRBV18	NA	TRBJ1-1	many	CASSPQTGGNTEAFF	TGTGCCAGCTCGCCACAGACAGGCGGTAATACTGAAGCTTTCTTT
TRBV2	TRBD1	TRBJ1-5	many	CASTSSQGARQPQHF	TGTGCCAGCACCTCATCTCAGGGGGCGCGTCAGCCCCAGCATTTT
TRBV29-1	TRBD1	TRBJ1-2	many	CSVYPGQGEGYTF	TGCAGCGTTTATCCGGGACAGGGGGAGGGCTACACCTTC
TRBV12-3/TRBV12-4	NA	TRBJ2-4	many	CASSFRGKENIQYF	TGTGCCAGCAGTTTCAGGGGAAAGGAAAACATTCAGTACTTC
TRBV20-1	NA	TRBJ2-7	NA	CSARGGLDYEQYF	TGCAGTGCTAGAGGGGGCCTAGACTACGAGCAGTACTTC
TRBV20-1	NA	TRBJ2-7	NA	CSAQGLRGSYEQYF	TGCAGTGCACAGGGCCTCCGGGGGTCCTACGAGCAGTACTTC
TRBV7-3	NA	TRBJ1-1	medium-sized	CASSQDQALNTEAFF	TGTGCCAGCAGCCAAGACCAGGCCCTGAACACTGAAGCTTTCTTT
TRBV5-6	TRBD2	TRBJ2-1	many	CASSLVAGGVKDEQFF	TGTGCCAGCAGCTTGGTAGCGGGAGGCGTTAAGGATGAGCAGTTCTTC
TRBV24-1	NA	TRBJ1-2	NA	CATSEYNYGYTF	TGTGCCACCAGTGAGTACAACTATGGCTACACCTTC
TRBV7-9	NA	TRBJ1-4	NA	CASSLYQGPAAKLFF	TGTGCCAGCAGCTTATATCAGGGCCCGGCGGCAAAACTGTTTTTT